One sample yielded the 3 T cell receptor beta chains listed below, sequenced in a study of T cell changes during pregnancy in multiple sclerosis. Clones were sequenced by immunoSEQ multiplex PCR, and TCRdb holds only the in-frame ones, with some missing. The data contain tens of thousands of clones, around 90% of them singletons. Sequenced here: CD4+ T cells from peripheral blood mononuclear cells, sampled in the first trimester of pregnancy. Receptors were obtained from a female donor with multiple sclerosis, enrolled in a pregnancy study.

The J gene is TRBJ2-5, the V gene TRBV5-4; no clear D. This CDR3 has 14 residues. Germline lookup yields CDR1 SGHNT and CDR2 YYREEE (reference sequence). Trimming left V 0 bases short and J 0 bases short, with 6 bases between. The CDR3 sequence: CASSLGDNQETQYF. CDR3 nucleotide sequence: TGTGCCAGCAGCTTGGGAGACAACCAAGAGACCCAGTACTTC.

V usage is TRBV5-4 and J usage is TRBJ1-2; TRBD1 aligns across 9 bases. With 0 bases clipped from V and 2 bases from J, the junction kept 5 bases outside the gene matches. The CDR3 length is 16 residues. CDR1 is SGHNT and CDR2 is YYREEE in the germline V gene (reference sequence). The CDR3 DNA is TGTGCCAGCAGCTTGGCCGGGACAGGGCCCAACTATGGCTACACCTTC. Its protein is CASSLAGTGPNYGYTF.

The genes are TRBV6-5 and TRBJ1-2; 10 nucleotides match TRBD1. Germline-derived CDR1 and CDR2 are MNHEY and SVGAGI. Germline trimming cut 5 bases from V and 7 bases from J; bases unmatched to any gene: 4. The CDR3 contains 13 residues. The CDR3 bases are TGTGCCAGCAGTCGGACAGGGGGGTTTGGCTACACCTTC. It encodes CASSRTGGFGYTF.